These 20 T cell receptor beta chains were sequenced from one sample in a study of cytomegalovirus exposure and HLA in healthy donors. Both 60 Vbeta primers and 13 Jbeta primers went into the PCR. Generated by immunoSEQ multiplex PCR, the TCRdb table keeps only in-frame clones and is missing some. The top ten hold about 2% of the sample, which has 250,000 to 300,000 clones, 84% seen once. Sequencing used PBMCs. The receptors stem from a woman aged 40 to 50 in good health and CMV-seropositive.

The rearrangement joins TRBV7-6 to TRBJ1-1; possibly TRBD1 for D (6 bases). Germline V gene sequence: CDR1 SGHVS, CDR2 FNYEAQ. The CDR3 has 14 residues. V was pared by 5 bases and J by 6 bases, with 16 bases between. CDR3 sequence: CASSRDKFGAEAFF. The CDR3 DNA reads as TGTGCCAGCAGCCGGGACAAGTTCGGGGCTGAAGCTTTCTTT.

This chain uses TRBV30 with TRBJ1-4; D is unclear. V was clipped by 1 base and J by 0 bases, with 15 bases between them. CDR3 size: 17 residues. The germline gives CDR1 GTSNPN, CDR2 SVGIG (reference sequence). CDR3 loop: CAWSAPVVLTTNEKLFF. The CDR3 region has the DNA TGTGCCTGGAGTGCCCCCGTAGTACTGACAACTAATGAAAAACTGTTTTTT.

In nucleotides, the CDR3 is TGTGCCAGCAGCGAAGCCGGGACTAGCGGGAGAGGCGAGCAGTACTTC. It specifies CASSEAGTSGRGEQYF. This chain uses TRBV7-2 with TRBJ2-7, with TRBD2 matching over 14 bases. With V trimmed by 5 bases and J by 6 bases, 9 bases remained unmatched. The germline V gene encodes CDR1 SGHTA and CDR2 FQGNSA. The CDR3 is 16 amino acids.

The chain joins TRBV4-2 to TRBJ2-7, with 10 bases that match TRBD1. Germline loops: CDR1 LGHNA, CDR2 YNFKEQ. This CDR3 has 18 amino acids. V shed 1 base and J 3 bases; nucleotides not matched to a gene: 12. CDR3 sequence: CASSQARSGGTGDYEQYF. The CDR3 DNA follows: TGTGCCAGCAGCCAAGCGAGGAGTGGCGGGACAGGGGACTACGAGCAGTACTTC.

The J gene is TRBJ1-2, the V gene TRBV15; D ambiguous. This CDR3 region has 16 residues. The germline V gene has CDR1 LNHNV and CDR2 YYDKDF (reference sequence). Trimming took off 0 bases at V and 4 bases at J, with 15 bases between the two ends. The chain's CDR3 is CATSRDNSVPGYGYTF. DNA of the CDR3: TGTGCCACCAGCAGAGATAATTCAGTGCCGGGCTATGGCTACACCTTC.

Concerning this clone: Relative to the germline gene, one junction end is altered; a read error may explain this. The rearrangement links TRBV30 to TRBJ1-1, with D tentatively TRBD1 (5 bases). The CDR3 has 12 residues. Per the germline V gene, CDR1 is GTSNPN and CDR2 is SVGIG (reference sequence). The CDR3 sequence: CAGRTMNTEAFF. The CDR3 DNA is TGTGCCGGGAGGACAATGAACACTGAAGCTTTCTTT.

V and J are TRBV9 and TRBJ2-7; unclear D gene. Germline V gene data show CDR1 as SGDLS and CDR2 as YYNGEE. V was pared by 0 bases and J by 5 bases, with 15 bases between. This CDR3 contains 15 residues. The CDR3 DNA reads TGTGCCAGCAGCGTAGGGGCTACCAACCCCCACGAGCAGTACTTC. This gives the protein CASSVGATNPHEQYF.

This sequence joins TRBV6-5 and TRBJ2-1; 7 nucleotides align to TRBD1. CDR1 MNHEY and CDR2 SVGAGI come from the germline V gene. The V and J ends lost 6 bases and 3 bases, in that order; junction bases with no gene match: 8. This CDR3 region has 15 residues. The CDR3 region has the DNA TGTGCCAGCAGCAGGGACAGTTCACTCTACAATGAGCAGTTCTTC. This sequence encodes CASSRDSSLYNEQFF.

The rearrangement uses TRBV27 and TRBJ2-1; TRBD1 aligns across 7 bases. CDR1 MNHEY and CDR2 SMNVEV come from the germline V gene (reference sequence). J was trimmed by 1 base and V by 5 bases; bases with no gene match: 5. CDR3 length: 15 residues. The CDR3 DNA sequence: TGTGCCAGCAGTAACCTGGGACAGTCCTACAATGAGCAGTTCTTC. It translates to CASSNLGQSYNEQFF.

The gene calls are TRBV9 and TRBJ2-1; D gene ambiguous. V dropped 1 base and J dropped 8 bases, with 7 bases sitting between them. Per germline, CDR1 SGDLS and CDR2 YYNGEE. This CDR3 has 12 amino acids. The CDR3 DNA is TGTGCCAGCAGCGTAAGCGAGTATGAGCAGTTCTTC. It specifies CASSVSEYEQFF.

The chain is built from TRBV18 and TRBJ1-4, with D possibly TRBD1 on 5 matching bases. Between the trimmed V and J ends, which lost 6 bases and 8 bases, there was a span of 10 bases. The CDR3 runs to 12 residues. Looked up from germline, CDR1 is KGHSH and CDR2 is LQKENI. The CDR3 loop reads CASSGGAEKLFF. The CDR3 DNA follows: TGTGCCAGCTCCGGAGGGGCCGAAAAACTGTTTTTT.

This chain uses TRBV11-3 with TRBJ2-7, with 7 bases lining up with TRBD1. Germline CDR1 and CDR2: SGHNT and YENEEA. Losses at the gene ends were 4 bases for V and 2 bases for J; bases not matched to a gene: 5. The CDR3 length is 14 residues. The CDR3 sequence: CASSSTGLTYEQYF. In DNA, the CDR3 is TGTGCCAGCAGCTCGACAGGGCTGACCTACGAGCAGTACTTC.

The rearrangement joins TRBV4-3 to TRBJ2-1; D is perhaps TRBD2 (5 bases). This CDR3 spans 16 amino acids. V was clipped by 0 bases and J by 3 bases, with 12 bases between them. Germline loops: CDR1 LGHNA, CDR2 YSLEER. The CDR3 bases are TGCGCCAGCAGCCAAGATCACTCGGGGAGCTACAATGAGCAGTTCTTC. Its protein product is CASSQDHSGSYNEQFF.

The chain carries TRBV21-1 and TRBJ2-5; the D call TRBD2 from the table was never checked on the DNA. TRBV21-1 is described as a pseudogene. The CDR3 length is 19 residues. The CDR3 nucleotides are TGTGCCAGCAGCAAAAGGACTAGCGGGAGATCGGCCACACAAGAGACCCAGTACTTC. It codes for CASSKRTSGRSATQETQYF.

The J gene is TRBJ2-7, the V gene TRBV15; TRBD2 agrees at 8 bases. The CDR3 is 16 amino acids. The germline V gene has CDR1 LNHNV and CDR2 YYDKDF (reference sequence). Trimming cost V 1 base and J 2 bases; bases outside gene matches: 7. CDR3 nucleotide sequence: TGTGCCACCAGCAGAGTTTCAAGAGCGGGAGCCTACGAGCAGTACTTC. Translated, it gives CATSRVSRAGAYEQYF.

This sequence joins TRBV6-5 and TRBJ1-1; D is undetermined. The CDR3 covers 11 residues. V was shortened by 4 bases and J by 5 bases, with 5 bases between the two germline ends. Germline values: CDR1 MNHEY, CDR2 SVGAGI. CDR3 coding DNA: TGTGCCAGCAGTTCCGGGACTGAAGCTTTCTTT. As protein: CASSSGTEAFF.

Written as DNA, the CDR3 is TGCGCCAGCAGCCAAGATCGAGTTGGACGGGGGACTAATGAGCAGTTCTTC. This sequence encodes CASSQDRVGRGTNEQFF. The J gene is TRBJ2-1, the V gene TRBV4-1, with D possibly being TRBD2 (6 bases). Trimming removed 0 bases at V and 7 bases at J, with 19 bases between. Germline V gene lookup returns CDR1 MGHRA and CDR2 YSYEKL. This CDR3 has 17 amino acids.

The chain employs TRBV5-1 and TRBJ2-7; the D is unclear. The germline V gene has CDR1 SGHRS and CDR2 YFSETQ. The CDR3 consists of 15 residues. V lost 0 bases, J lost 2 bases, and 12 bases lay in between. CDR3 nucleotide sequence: TGCGCCAGCAGCTTGGGACACCCATCAACCTACGAGCAGTACTTC. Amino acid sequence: CASSLGHPSTYEQYF.

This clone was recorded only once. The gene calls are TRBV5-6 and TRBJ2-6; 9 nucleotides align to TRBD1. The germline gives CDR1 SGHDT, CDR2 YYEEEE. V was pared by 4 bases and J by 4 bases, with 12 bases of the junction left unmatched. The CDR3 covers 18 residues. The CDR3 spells CASSLVGTGYGGANVLTF. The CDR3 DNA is TGTGCCAGCAGCCTTGTTGGGACAGGGTATGGAGGGGCCAACGTCCTGACTTTC.

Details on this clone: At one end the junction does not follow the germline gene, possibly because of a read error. CDR3: CASSDQGAPHTGELLF. The DNA of the CDR3 is TGTGCCAGCAGTGACCAGGGGGCGCCTCACACCGGGGAGCTGCTTTTT. This chain joins TRBV6-4 and TRBJ2-2; 8 bases fit TRBD1. Germline lookup yields CDR1 MRHNA and CDR2 SNTAGT. This CDR3 has 16 amino acids.